These T cell receptor beta chains were read from a single sample in a study of shared clonotypes between healthy human individuals. Assay: immunoSEQ multiplex PCR; the TCRdb copy retains only in-frame clones and omits some. This sample has about 2 million clones, with about 95% found just once. Sequencing was carried out using naive CD4+ T cells sorted from blood. The receptor source for this set is a man aged 18 to 29 in good health. CDR3s include the opening cysteine and the closing phenylalanine or tryptophan. D genes are given only for firm matches. Not all rows give a size; the values are once, few, many and, for expanded clones, a class.

d_call	v_call	clone_size	cdr3_length	j_call	cdr3_nt	cdr3_aa
TRBD2	TRBV18	-	16	TRBJ2-5	TGTGCCAGCTCACCACAACCGGGACTAGTTCAAGAGACCCAGTACTTC	CASSPQPGLVQETQYF
TRBD1	TRBV7-9	-	15	TRBJ2-7	TGTGCCAGCAGCTTAGATCGGACAGGACCCTACGAGCAGTACTTC	CASSLDRTGPYEQYF
-	TRBV6-5	-	13	TRBJ1-5	TGTGCCAGCAGCCCACAGGTGGGCCAGCCCCAGCATTTT	CASSPQVGQPQHF
TRBD1	TRBV18	few	14	TRBJ1-5	TGTGCCAGCTCACCCGGGACAGCAAATCAGCCCCAGCATTTT	CASSPGTANQPQHF
TRBD1	TRBV4-3	-	15	TRBJ1-2	TGCGCCAGCAGCCCCCAGGGGGCGATAAACTATGGCTACACCTTC	CASSPQGAINYGYTF
-	TRBV6-1	-	15	TRBJ1-1	TGTGCCATCAGTTTCGGGTTGACGGATCGCACTGAAGCTTTCTTT	CAISFGLTDRTEAFF
-	TRBV11-3	-	12	TRBJ1-1	TGTGCCAGCAGCTGGAGAGAGGGTGAAGCTTTCTTT	CASSWREGEAFF
TRBD2	TRBV18	-	16	TRBJ2-5	TGTGCCAGCTCACCACCGTTGGCGGGAGGGAAAGAGACCCAGTACTTC	CASSPPLAGGKETQYF
TRBD1	TRBV30	few	13	TRBJ2-7	TGTGCCTGGAATACGGGACAGGGGTACGAGCAGTACTTC	CAWNTGQGYEQYF
TRBD1	TRBV5-3	-	16	TRBJ1-5	TGTGCCAGAAGCTTGGGGGACAGGTGGAGTCGTCAGCCCCAGCATTTT	CARSLGDRWSRQPQHF
TRBD1	TRBV11-3	-	15	TRBJ2-2	TGTGCCAGCAGCTCGACAGGGGGAAACACCGGGGAGCTGTTTTTT	CASSSTGGNTGELFF
-	TRBV5-8	-	14	TRBJ2-1	TGTGCCAGCAGCTTGTTCCCCGCAACAAATGAGCAGTTCTTC	CASSLFPATNEQFF
TRBD1	TRBV27	-	14	TRBJ2-3	TGTGCCAGCAGTTTAGAGGGGGCCACAGATACGCAGTATTTT	CASSLEGATDTQYF
-	TRBV10-2	-	13	TRBJ2-3	TGCGCCAGCTCGGGGCAGACCGAGGGTACGCAGTATTTT	CASSGQTEGTQYF
TRBD1	TRBV29-1	-	12	TRBJ2-7	TGCAGCGTTGAGGGACAGACCTACGAGCAGTACTTC	CSVEGQTYEQYF
-	TRBV2	-	15	TRBJ2-2	TGTGCCAGCAGTGATATGTGGGGGGACACCGGGGAGCTGTTTTTT	CASSDMWGDTGELFF
TRBD2	TRBV7-6	-	15	TRBJ2-7	TGTGCCAGCAGCCCGCGGACTAGCGGAACCTACGAGCAGTACTTC	CASSPRTSGTYEQYF
TRBD1	TRBV7-2	-	15	TRBJ1-1	TGTGCCAGCAGCTTAGCGAATACCAGGGGGCGTGAAGCTTTCTTT	CASSLANTRGREAFF
TRBD2	TRBV6-5	-	14	TRBJ2-7	TGTGCCAGCAGTCGACTAGCGGGCTCCTACGAGCAGTACTTC	CASSRLAGSYEQYF
TRBD1	TRBV29-1	-	12	TRBJ1-1	TGCAGCGCGGGACAGGGCAACACTGAAGCTTTCTTT	CSAGQGNTEAFF
TRBD2	TRBV25-1	-	15	TRBJ2-7	TGTGCCAGCAGTGCATCTAGCGGGAGCTCCTACGAGCAGTACTTC	CASSASSGSSYEQYF
-	TRBV29-1	-	14	TRBJ1-1	TGCAGCGTACACACCGCGTTTATGAACACTGAAGCTTTCTTT	CSVHTAFMNTEAFF
TRBD1	TRBV10-3	-	13	TRBJ2-2	TGTGCCATTAGACAGGGTTTGACCGGGGAGCTGTTTTTT	CAIRQGLTGELFF
-	TRBV30	once	12	TRBJ1-1	TGTGCCTGGAGCGACTCGGACAGTGAAGCTTTCTTT	CAWSDSDSEAFF
-	TRBV10-3	-	14	TRBJ1-1	TGTGCCATCAGAGAGGACAGCATGAACACTGAAGCTTTCTTT	CAIREDSMNTEAFF
-	TRBV19	-	18	TRBJ1-5	TGTGCCAGTAGAGGGAGGGCCAAGGACCTAAATAGCAATCAGCCCCAGCATTTT	CASRGRAKDLNSNQPQHF
-	TRBV28	once	15	TRBJ1-3	TGTGCCAGCAGTTTAGGGACAAACTCTGGAAACACCATATATTTT	CASSLGTNSGNTIYF
TRBD1	TRBV13	once	17	TRBJ1-6	TGTGCCAGCAGCTTAATGACAGGGACTCTTCACGGTTCACCCCTCCACTTT	CASSLMTGTLHGSPLHF
-	TRBV5-6	-	14	TRBJ1-5	TGTGCCAGCAGCTTGCGAGGGAGGTTTCAGCCCCAGCATTTT	CASSLRGRFQPQHF
-	TRBV11-3	-	15	TRBJ2-3	TGTGCCAGCAGCTTAGGAGGTGGCAGCACAGATACGCAGTATTTT	CASSLGGGSTDTQYF
TRBD1	TRBV6-4	-	16	TRBJ1-5	TGTGCCAGCAGGGGACAGGGAGAGCGATTCGATCAGCCCCAGCATTTT	CASRGQGERFDQPQHF
-	TRBV6-5	-	14	TRBJ2-1	TGTGCCAGCAGCTCCGGAGGGTTTGGCAATGAGCAGTTCTTC	CASSSGGFGNEQFF
-	TRBV18	-	14	TRBJ2-5	TGTGCCAGCTCACCGGGCAGGGCCCAAGAGACCCAGTACTTC	CASSPGRAQETQYF
TRBD1	TRBV5-8	-	17	TRBJ2-1	TGTGCCAGCAGTTTCGAATGGGGACAGAGCTCCTACAATGAGCAGTTCTTC	CASSFEWGQSSYNEQFF
-	TRBV5-6	once	14	TRBJ1-2	TGTGCCAGCAGCTCCCGTGGGGGGCCTACTGGCTACACCTTC	CASSSRGGPTGYTF